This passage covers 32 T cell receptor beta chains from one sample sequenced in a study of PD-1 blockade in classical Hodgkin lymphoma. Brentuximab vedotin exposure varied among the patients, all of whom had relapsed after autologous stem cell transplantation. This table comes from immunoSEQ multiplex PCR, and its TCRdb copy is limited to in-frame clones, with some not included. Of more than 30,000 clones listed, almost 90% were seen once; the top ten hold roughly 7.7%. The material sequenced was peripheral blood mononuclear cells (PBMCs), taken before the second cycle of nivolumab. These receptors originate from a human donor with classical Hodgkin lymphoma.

As DNA, the CDR3 is TGTGCCAGCGGCGGGACCAACTACAATGAGCAGTTCTTC. It translates to CASGGTNYNEQFF. The chain uses TRBV28 and TRBJ2-1; D may be TRBD2 (6 bases). V was pared by 8 bases and J by 3 bases, with 11 bases between. This CDR3 is 13 amino acids long. Germline V gene lookup returns CDR1 MDHEN and CDR2 SYDVKM.

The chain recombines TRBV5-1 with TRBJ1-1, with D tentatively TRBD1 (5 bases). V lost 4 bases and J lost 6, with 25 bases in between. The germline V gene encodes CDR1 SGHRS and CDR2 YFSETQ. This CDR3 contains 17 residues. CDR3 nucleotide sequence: TGCGCCAGCAGCCTGGCGGGGGGGGTATTGAAGGAGGCTGAAGCTTTCTTT. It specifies CASSLAGGVLKEAEAFF.

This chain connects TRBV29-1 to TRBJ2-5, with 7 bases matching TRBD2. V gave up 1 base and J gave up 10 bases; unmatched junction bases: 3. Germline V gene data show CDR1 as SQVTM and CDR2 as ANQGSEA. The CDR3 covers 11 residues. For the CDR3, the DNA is TGCAGCGTTGAAGGGGGAGGGGACCAGTACTTC. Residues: CSVEGGGDQYF.

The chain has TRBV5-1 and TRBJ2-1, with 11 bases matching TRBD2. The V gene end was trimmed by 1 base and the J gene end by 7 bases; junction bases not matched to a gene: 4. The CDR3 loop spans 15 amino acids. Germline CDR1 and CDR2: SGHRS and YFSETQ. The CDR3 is CASSLSGTSGNEQFF. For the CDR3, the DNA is TGCGCCAGCAGCTTGTCGGGGACTAGCGGTAATGAGCAGTTCTTC. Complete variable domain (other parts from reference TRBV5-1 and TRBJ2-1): KAGVTQTPRYLIKTRGQQVTLSCSPISGHRSVSWYQQTPGQGLQFLFEYFSETQRNKGNFPGRFSGRQFSNSRSEMNVSTLELGDSALYLCASSLSGTSGNEQFFGPGTRLTVL.

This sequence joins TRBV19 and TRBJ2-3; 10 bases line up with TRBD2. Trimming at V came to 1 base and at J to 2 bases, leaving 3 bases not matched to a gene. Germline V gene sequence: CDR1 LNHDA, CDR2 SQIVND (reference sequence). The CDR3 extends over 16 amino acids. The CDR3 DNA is TGTGCCAGTAGTATAGGGACTAGCGGTCCCACAGATACGCAGTATTTT. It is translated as CASSIGTSGPTDTQYF.

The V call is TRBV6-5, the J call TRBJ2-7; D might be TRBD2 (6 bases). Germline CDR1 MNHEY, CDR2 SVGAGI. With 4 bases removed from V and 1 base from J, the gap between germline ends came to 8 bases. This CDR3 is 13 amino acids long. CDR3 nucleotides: TGTGCCAGCAGTTTCGGACTATCCTACGAGCAGTACTTC. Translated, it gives CASSFGLSYEQYF.

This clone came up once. CDR3 residues: CAISELRGPQETQYF. The CDR3 coding sequence is TGTGCCATCAGTGAGTTAAGGGGTCCCCAAGAGACCCAGTACTTC. The rearrangement uses TRBV10-3 and TRBJ2-5; a weak D match, TRBD1 (5 bases). Germline V gene data show CDR1 as ENHRY and CDR2 as SYGVKD. CDR3 length: 15 residues. Trimming cost V 1 base and J 1 base, with 10 bases left between them.

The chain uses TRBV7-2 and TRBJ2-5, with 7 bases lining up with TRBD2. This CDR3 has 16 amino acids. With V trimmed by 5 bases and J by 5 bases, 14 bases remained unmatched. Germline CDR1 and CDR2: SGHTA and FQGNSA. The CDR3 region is CASSPPPSSGWETQYF. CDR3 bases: TGTGCCAGCAGCCCCCCGCCTTCTAGCGGTTGGGAGACCCAGTACTTC.

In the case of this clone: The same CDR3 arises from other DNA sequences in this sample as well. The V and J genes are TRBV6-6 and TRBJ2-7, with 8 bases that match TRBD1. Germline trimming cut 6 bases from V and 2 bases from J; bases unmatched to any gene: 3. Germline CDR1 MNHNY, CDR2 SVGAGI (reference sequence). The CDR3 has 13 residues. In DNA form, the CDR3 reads TGTGCCAGCAGCAGACAGGGGACCTACGAGCAGTACTTC. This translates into CASSRQGTYEQYF.

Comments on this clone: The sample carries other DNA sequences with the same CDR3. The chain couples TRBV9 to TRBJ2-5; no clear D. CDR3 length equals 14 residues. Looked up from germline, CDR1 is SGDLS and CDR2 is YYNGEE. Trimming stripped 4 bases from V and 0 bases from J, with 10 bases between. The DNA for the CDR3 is TGTGCCAGCAGCCTCGGAGTACACCAAGAGACCCAGTACTTC. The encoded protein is CASSLGVHQETQYF.

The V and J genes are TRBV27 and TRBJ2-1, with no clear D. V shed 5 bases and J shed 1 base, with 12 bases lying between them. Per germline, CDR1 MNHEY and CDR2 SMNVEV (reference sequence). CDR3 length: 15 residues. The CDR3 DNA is TGTGCCAGCAGTGGTTTGGTATGGTCCTACAATGAGCAGTTCTTC. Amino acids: CASSGLVWSYNEQFF.

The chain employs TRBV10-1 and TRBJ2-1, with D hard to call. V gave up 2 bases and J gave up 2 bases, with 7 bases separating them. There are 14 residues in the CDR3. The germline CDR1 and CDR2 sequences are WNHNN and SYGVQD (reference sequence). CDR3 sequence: CASSEISTYNEQFF. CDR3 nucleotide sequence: TGCGCCAGCAGTGAGATTAGTACCTACAATGAGCAGTTCTTC.

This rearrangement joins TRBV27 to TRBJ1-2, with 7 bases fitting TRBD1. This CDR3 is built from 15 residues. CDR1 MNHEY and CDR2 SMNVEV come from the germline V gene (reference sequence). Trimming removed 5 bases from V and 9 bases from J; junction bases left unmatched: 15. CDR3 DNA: TGTGCCAGCAGTATAAGTACTCCAGGGGGTATTCGCTACACCTTC. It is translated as CASSISTPGGIRYTF.

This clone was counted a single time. The CDR3 DNA reads TGCGCCAGCAGCTTCGGACTAGCCCGCACAGATACGCAGTATTTT. This sequence encodes CASSFGLARTDTQYF. The chain carries TRBV5-1 and TRBJ2-3; 8 bases align to TRBD2. CDR3 length equals 15 residues. V was clipped by 2 bases and J by 1 base; unmatched bases: 3. CDR1 is SGHRS and CDR2 is YFSETQ in the germline V gene.

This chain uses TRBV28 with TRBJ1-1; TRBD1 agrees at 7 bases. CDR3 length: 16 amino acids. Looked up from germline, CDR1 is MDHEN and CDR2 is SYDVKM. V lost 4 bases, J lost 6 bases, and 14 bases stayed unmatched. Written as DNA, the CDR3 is TGTGCCAGCAGTTCCCTCCGACAGGGTCGGGGGTCTGAAGCTTTCTTT. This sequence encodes CASSSLRQGRGSEAFF. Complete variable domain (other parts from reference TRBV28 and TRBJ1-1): DVKVTQSSRYLVKRTGEKVFLECVQDMDHENMFWYRQDPGLGLRLIYFSYDVKMKEKGDIPEGYSVSREKKERFSLILESASTNQTSMYLCASSSLRQGRGSEAFFGQGTRLTVV.

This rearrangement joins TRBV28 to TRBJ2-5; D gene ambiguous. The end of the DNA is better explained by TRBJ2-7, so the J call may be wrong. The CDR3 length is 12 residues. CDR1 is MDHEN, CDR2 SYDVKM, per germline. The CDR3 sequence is CASSAFEYEQYF. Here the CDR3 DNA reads TGTGCCAGCAGTGCCTTCGAATACGAGCAGTACTTC.

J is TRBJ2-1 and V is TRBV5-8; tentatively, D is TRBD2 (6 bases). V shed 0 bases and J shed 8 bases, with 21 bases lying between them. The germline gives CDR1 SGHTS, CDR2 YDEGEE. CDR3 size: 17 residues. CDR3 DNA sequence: TGTGCCAGCAGCTTGGGCCCCAACCGGGGGATAGGCGATGAGCAGTTCTTC. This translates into CASSLGPNRGIGDEQFF.

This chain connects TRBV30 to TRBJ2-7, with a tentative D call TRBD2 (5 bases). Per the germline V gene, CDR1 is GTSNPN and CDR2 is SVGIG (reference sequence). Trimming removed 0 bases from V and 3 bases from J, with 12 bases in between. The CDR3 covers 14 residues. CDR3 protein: CAWSVRGPLYEQYF. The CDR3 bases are TGTGCCTGGAGTGTCCGAGGGCCCCTCTACGAGCAGTACTTC.

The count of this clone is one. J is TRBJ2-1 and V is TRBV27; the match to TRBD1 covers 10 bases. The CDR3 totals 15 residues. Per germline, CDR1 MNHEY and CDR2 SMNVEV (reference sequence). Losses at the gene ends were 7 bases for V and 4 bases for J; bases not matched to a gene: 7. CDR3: CASTAGTGAYNEQFF. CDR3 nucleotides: TGTGCCAGCACCGCCGGGACAGGGGCATACAATGAGCAGTTCTTC.

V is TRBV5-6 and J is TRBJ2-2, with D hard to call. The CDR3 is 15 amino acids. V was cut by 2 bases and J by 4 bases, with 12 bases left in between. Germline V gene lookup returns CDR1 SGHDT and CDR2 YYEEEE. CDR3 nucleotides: TGTGCCAGCAGCTTACTCCCAGTTCCCACCGGGGAGCTGTTTTTT. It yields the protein CASSLLPVPTGELFF. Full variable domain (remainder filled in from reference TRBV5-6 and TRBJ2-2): DAGVTQSPTHLIKTRGQQVTLRCSPKSGHDTVSWYQQALGQGPQFIFQYYEEEERQRGNFPDRFSGHQFPNYSSELNVNALLLGDSALYLCASSLLPVPTGELFFGEGSRLTVL.

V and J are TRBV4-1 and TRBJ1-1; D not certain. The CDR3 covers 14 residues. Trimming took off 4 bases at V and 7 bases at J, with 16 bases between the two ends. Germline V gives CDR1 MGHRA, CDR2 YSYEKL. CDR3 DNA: TGCGCCAGCAGCCCCCTAAGCAACACTGATGAAGCTTTCTTT. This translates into CASSPLSNTDEAFF.

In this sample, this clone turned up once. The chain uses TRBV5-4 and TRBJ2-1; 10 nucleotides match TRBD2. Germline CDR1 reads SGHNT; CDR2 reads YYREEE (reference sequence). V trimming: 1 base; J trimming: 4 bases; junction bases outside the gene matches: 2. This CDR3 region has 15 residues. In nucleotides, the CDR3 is TGTGCCAGCAGCTTGAGGACTAGCGGATACAATGAGCAGTTCTTC. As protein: CASSLRTSGYNEQFF.

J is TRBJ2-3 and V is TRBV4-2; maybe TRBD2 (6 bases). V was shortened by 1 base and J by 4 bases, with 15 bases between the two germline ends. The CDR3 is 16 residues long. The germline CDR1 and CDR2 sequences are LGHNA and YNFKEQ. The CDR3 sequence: CASSQGIDGGADTQYF. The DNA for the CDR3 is TGTGCCAGCAGCCAAGGCATCGACGGGGGAGCAGATACGCAGTATTTT.

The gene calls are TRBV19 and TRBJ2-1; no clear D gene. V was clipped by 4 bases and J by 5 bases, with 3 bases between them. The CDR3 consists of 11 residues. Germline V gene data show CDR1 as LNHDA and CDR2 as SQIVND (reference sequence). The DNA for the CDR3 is TGTGCCAGTAGTACACACAATGAGCAGTTCTTC. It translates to CASSTHNEQFF.

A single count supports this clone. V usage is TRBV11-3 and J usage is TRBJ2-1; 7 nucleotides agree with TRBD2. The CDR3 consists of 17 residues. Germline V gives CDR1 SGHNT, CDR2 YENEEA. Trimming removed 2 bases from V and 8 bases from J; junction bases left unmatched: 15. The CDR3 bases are TGTGCCAGCAGCTTATCTTTGCTAGCGGCCCCTAGGCATGAGCAGTTCTTC. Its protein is CASSLSLLAAPRHEQFF.

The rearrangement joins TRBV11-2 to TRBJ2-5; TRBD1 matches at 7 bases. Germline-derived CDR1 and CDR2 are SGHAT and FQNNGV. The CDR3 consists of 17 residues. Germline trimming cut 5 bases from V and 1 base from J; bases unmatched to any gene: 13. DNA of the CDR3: TGTGCCAGCAGCGGCAGGGGGTCCTGGTACCTCCAAGAGACCCAGTACTTC. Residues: CASSGRGSWYLQETQYF.

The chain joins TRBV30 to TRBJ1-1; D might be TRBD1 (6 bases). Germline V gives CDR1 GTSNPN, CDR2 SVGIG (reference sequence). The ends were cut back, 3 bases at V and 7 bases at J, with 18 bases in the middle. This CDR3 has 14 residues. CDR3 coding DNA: TGTGCCTGGAGATCTTCGGGGGCGGCAATTGAAGCTTTCTTT. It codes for CAWRSSGAAIEAFF.

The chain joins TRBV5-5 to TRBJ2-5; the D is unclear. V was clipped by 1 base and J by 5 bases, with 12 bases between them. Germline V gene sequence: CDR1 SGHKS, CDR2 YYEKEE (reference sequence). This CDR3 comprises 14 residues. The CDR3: CASSLSRFQETQYF. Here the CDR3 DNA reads TGTGCCAGCAGCTTGTCCCGCTTCCAGGAGACCCAGTACTTC.

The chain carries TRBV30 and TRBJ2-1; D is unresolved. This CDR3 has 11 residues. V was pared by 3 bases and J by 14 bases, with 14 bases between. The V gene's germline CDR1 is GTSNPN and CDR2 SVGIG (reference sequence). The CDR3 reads CAWSPGSIKFF. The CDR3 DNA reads TGTGCCTGGAGCCCCGGGTCTATAAAGTTCTTC.

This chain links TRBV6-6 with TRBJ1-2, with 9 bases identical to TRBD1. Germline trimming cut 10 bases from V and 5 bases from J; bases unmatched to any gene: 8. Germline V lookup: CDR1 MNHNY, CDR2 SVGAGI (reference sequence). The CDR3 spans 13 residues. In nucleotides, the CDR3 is TGTGCCATCCTACAGGGGGCAGGGTATGGCTACACCTTC. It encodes CAILQGAGYGYTF.

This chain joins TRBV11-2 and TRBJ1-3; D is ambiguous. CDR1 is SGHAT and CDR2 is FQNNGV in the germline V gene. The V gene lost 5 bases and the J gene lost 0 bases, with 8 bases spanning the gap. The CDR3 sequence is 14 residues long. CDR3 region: CASSKIGSGNTIYF. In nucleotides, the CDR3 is TGTGCCAGCAGCAAGATCGGCTCTGGAAACACCATATATTTT.

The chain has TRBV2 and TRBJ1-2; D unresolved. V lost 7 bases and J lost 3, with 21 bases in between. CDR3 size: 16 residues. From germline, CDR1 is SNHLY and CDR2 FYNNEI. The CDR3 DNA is TGTGCCAGCACCCCCGTGTCAGCGACTTTGTACTATGGCTACACCTTC. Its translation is CASTPVSATLYYGYTF.